A single sample is the source of the 8 T cell receptor beta chains below, sequenced in a study of blood T cell repertoires in COVID-19. Using immunoSEQ multiplex PCR, the repertoire was profiled, and TCRdb retains in-frame clones only, with some absent. The table has some 230,000 clones, 80% to 85% seen once. Source material: peripheral blood. These receptors originate from a woman in her thirties who had recovered from COVID-19.

This chain uses TRBV15 with TRBJ2-7, with no clear D. Germline CDR1 reads LNHNV; CDR2 reads YYDKDF (reference sequence). This CDR3 contains 11 residues. CDR3 region: CDRRKVCEQYF. The CDR3 DNA follows: TGTGACCGCAGGAAAGTATGCGAGCAGTACTTC.

The chain joins TRBV5-4 to TRBJ1-6; 8 bases are shared with TRBD1. CDR1 and CDR2 (germline): SGHNT, YYREEE (reference sequence). Trimming took 6 bases from V and 5 from J; bases not matched to a gene: 7. The CDR3 loop spans 15 amino acids. The chain's CDR3 is CASNPGTGHNSPLHF. The CDR3 nucleotides are TGTGCCAGCAACCCCGGGACAGGTCATAATTCACCCCTCCACTTT.

The V gene is TRBV19, the J gene TRBJ1-5; D might be TRBD1 (5 bases). The CDR3 extends over 13 amino acids. In germline, CDR1 is LNHDA, CDR2 SQIVND (reference sequence). V was cut by 4 bases and J by 5 bases, with 9 bases left in between. The CDR3 sequence: CASSRTGHQPQHF. For the CDR3, the DNA is TGTGCCAGTAGTAGAACAGGCCATCAGCCCCAGCATTTT.

The chain carries TRBV7-3 and TRBJ2-3; possible D gene TRBD1, 5 bases. The CDR3 runs 14 residues. Trimming pared 4 bases from V and 0 bases from J, leaving 8 bases between. Germline CDR1 SGHTA, CDR2 FQGTGA. CDR3 coding DNA: TGTGCCAGCAGCTGGGGCTGGAGCACAGATACGCAGTATTTT. This codes for CASSWGWSTDTQYF.

The chain couples TRBV28 to TRBJ2-7; perhaps TRBD1 as D (5 bases). CDR3 size: 16 residues. V was clipped by 8 bases and J by 4 bases, with 24 bases between them. CDR1 MDHEN and CDR2 SYDVKM come from the germline V gene. This chain's CDR3 is CASPRPLRQGRYEQYF. DNA of the CDR3: TGTGCCAGCCCTAGACCCCTCCGTCAGGGAAGGTACGAGCAGTACTTC.

This sequence joins TRBV7-2 and TRBJ2-1; D gene unclear. Deletions cut 5 bases from V and 0 bases from J, with 8 bases between. In germline, CDR1 is SGHTA, CDR2 FQGNSA. This CDR3 region has 14 residues. The CDR3 protein is CASSGPYSYNEQFF. CDR3 coding DNA: TGTGCCAGCAGCGGGCCCTACTCCTACAATGAGCAGTTCTTC.

The chain links TRBV28 to TRBJ2-7; D possibly corresponds to TRBD2 (5 bases). V was clipped by 3 bases and J by 7 bases, with 16 bases between them. Germline V gene data show CDR1 as MDHEN and CDR2 as SYDVKM. This CDR3 is 14 amino acids long. CDR3 region: CASSFSRYSGEQYF. CDR3 coding DNA: TGTGCCAGCAGTTTTTCCAGATACTCGGGGGAGCAGTACTTC.

This clone has more than one count but fewer than ten. This chain links TRBV7-9 with TRBJ2-7; the match to TRBD2 covers 12 bases. This CDR3 has 13 amino acids. Germline CDR1 SEHNR, CDR2 FQNEAQ (reference sequence). V gave up 11 bases and J gave up 5 bases; unmatched junction bases: 7. The CDR3 sequence is CASQTSGSDEQYF. DNA for the CDR3: TGTGCCTCCCAGACTAGCGGGAGCGACGAGCAGTACTTC.